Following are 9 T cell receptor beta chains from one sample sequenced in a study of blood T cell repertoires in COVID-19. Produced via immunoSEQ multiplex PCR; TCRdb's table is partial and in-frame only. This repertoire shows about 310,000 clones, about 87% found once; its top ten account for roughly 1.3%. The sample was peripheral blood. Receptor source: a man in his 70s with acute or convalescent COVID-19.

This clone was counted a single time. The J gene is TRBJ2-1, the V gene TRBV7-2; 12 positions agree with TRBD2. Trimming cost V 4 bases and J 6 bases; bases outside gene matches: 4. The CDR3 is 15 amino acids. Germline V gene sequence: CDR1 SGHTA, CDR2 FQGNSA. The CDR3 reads CASSSQLAGGNEQFF. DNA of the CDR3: TGTGCCAGCAGCTCTCAACTAGCGGGGGGCAATGAGCAGTTCTTC. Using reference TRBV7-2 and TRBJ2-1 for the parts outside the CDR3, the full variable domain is GAGVSQSPSNKVTEKGKDVELRCDPISGHTALYWYRQSLGQGLEFLIYFQGNSAPDKSGLPSDRFSAERTGGSVSTLTIQRTQQEDSAVYLCASSSQLAGGNEQFFGPGTRLTVL.

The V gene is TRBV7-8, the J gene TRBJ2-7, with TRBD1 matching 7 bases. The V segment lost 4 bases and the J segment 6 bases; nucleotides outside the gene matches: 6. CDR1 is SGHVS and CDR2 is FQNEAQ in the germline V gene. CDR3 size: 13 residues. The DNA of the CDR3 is TGTGCCAGCAGCTACAAAACAGGGGTCGAGCAGTACTTC. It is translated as CASSYKTGVEQYF. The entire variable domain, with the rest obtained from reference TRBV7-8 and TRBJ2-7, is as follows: GAGVSQSPRYKVAKRGQDVALRCDPISGHVSLFWYQQALGQGPEFLTYFQNEAQLDKSGLPSDRFFAERPEGSVSTLKIQRTQQEDSAVYLCASSYKTGVEQYFGPGTRLTVT.

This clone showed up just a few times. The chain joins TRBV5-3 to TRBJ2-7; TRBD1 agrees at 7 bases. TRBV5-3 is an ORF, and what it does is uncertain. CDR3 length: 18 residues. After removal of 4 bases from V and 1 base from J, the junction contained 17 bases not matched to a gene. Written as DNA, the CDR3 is TGTGCCAGAAGCGTAGATCGGGACAGAAGGGTTGTATCCTACGAGCAGTACTTC. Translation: CARSVDRDRRVVSYEQYF.

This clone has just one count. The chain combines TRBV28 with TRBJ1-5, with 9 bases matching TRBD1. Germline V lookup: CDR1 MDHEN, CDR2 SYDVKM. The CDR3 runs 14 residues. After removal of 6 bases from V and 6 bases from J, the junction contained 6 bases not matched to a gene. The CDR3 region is CASRRDRVSQPQHF. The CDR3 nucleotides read TGTGCCAGCAGGCGGGACAGGGTGAGTCAGCCCCAGCATTTT.

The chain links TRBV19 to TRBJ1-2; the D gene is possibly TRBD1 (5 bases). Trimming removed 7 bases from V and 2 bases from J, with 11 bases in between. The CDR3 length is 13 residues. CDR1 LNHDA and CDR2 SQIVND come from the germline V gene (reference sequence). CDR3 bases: TGTGCCAGTAAGTCGAAGGGGAACTATGGCTACACCTTC. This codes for CASKSKGNYGYTF.

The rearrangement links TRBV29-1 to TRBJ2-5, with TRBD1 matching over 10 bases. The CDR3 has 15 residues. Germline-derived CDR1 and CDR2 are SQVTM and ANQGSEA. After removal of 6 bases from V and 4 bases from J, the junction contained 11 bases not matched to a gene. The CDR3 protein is CSVPGQGIFIETQYF. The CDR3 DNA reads TGCAGCGTCCCGGGACAGGGGATTTTCATAGAGACCCAGTACTTC. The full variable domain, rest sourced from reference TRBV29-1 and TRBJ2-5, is SAVISQKPSRDICQRGTSLTIQCQVDSQVTMMFWYRQQPGQSLTLIATANQGSEATYESGFVIDKFPISRPNLTFSTLTVSNMSPEDSSIYLCSVPGQGIFIETQYFGPGTRLLVL.

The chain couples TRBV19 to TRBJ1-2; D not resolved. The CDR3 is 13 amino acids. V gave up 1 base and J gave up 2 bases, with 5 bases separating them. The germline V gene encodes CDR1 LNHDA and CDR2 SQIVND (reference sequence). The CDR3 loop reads CASSIGHNYGYTF. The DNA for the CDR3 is TGTGCCAGTAGTATAGGACACAACTATGGCTACACCTTC.

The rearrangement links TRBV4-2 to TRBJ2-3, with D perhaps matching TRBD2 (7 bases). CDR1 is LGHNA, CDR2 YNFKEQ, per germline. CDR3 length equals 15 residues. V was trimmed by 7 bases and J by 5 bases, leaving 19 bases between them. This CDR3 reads CASTGGGGLGDTQYF. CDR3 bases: TGTGCCAGCACAGGAGGGGGGGGGCTGGGAGATACGCAGTATTTT.

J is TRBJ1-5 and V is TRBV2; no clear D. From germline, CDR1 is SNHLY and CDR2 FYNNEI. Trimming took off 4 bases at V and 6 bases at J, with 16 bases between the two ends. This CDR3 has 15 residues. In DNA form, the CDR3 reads TGTGCCAGCAGTGGGGGAACAATAGGGAGTCAGCCCCAGCATTTT. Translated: CASSGGTIGSQPQHF.